This is a list of T cell receptor beta chains from one sample in a study of monozygotic twins with inflammatory bowel disease. TCRdb reprocessed the 5' RACE reads and keeps a single row for each CDR3 protein, giving no DNA. Its table records about 140,000 distinct CDR3 sequences. What was sequenced was blood. The receptors derive from a human donor with ulcerative colitis or Crohn's disease, or a healthy co-twin of an affected twin (not recorded which). Each CDR3 is given with its conserved first and last residue.

v_gene	j_gene	CDR3aa
TRBV4-2	TRBJ1-3	CASSQDWPGNSGNTIYF
TRBV5-6	TRBJ2-5	CASSSTDQETQYF
TRBV28	TRBJ2-3	CASVGTSHPTDTQYF
TRBV4-2	TRBJ2-7	CASSQQTYEQYF
TRBV7-9	TRBJ2-7	CASSWRTGTVYEQYF
TRBV5-1	TRBJ2-3	CASSYLDPYRDTQYF
TRBV7-2	TRBJ2-3	CAGSSVAGVTDTQYF
TRBV19	TRBJ1-1	CYGDGDENTEAFF
TRBV6-2/TRBV6-3	TRBJ2-7	CASNPRGLVYEQYF
TRBV7-3	TRBJ1-6	CASSPPRTGGFRFTPLHF
TRBV29-1	TRBJ2-7	CSGYDRAREQYF
TRBV19	TRBJ2-7	CASSSVDRPYEQYF
TRBV27	TRBJ2-1	CASSFRDWGSRFF
TRBV5-6	TRBJ2-5	CASSSTRDSFQETQYF
TRBV10-3	TRBJ1-3	CAISERRISGNTIYF
TRBV5-1	TRBJ2-3	CTSSGGVAGNTDTQYF
TRBV20-1	TRBJ2-3	CSARDRFTDTQYF
TRBV27	TRBJ1-5	CASSRAGQSNQPQHF
TRBV6-2/TRBV6-3	TRBJ1-5	CASSPGTGGVQPQHF
TRBV6-2/TRBV6-3	TRBJ2-7	CASSQGSYEQYF
TRBV6-2/TRBV6-3	TRBJ1-2	CASSYSKPGWNYGYTF
TRBV5-4	TRBJ1-4	CASSLEGQGVEKLFF
TRBV28	TRBJ1-5	CASRSDILKAQPQHF
TRBV5-5	TRBJ2-2	CASSLIWRRTGELFF
TRBV27	TRBJ2-3	CASSLAAGLPSDTQYF
TRBV5-1	TRBJ2-7	CASSPAGSYEQYF
TRBV29-1	TRBJ1-5	CSAGGGYNQPQHF
TRBV29-1	TRBJ2-6	CSAGGANVLTF
TRBV6-1	TRBJ1-2	CASTRDRGRYYGYTF
TRBV20-1	TRBJ1-1	CSARGGGQLNTEAFF
TRBV28	TRBJ2-7	CASSYGHTGFSYEQYF